The 25 T cell receptor beta chains in this list originate from one sample, sequenced in a study of T cells in Graves' hyperthyroidism and ophthalmopathy. Amplified TCR beta CDR3 regions derived from RNA transcripts. HTBI primers drove first-round RT-PCR of the TCR CDR3. One entry per CDR3 protein, called by TCRdb with MiXCR from the multiplex PCR reads. Counted here are 200,000 to 300,000 distinct CDR3 sequences, approximately 24% occurring once; the ten biggest clones make up roughly 40%. The material sequenced was blood. The receptor set was obtained from a middle-aged woman with Graves' ophthalmopathy.

This clonotype showed up many times. The rearrangement uses TRBV7-2 and TRBJ1-5; D perhaps matches TRBD1 (6 bases). Deletions cut 5 bases from V and 5 bases from J, with 13 bases between. The V gene's germline CDR1 is SGHTA and CDR2 FQGNSA. This CDR3 contains 14 residues. The CDR3, as DNA: TGTGCCAGCAGCCCGAACAGGGTAGATCAGCCCCAGCATTTT. Translated: CASSPNRVDQPQHF.

On this clonotype itself: At one end the junction does not follow the germline gene, possibly because of a read error. The rearrangement uses TRBV28 and TRBJ1-5; D is possibly TRBD1 (5 bases). Germline V gives CDR1 MDHEN, CDR2 SYDVKM. The CDR3 is 14 amino acids. CDR3 DNA sequence: TGTGCCAGCAGTCAAATAGGGGCCAATCAGCCCCAGCTTTTT. Its protein product is CASSQIGANQPQLF.

This clonotype was seen many times. The chain links TRBV28 to TRBJ2-7, with 12 bases that match TRBD1. With V trimmed by 6 bases and J by 1 base, 1 base remained unmatched. From germline, CDR1 is MDHEN and CDR2 SYDVKM. This CDR3 has 14 residues. CDR3 residues: CASRGQGASYEQYF. The CDR3 DNA is TGTGCCAGCAGGGGACAGGGGGCATCCTACGAGCAGTACTTC. Complete variable domain (other parts from reference TRBV28 and TRBJ2-7): DVKVTQSSRYLVKRTGEKVFLECVQDMDHENMFWYRQDPGLGLRLIYFSYDVKMKEKGDIPEGYSVSREKKERFSLILESASTNQTSMYLCASRGQGASYEQYFGPGTRLTVT.

J is TRBJ1-1 and V is TRBV18; D gene ambiguous. CDR1 and CDR2 from the germline V gene are KGHSH and LQKENI. Trimming removed 0 bases at V and 1 base at J, with 12 bases between. This CDR3 is built from 16 residues. CDR3 bases: TGTGCCAGCTCACCACCGTCTAAGGACTCGAACACTGAAGCTTTCTTT. Its protein is CASSPPSKDSNTEAFF.

This clonotype was observed at least ten times. V is TRBV29-1 and J is TRBJ2-7; 8 bases map to TRBD1. Unmatched junction bases numbered 9, after V lost 7 bases and J lost 10 bases. The V gene's germline CDR1 is SQVTM and CDR2 ANQGSEA. CDR3 size: 11 residues. The CDR3 coding sequence is TGCAGCGACTTCGACAGGGGAGGTCAGTACTTC. Amino acids: CSDFDRGGQYF.

This clonotype was picked up many times. J is TRBJ2-1 and V is TRBV24-1; 10 nucleotides agree with TRBD1. The CDR3 is 15 amino acids. The V and J ends lost 4 bases and 5 bases, in that order; junction bases with no gene match: 4. The germline V gene encodes CDR1 KGHDR and CDR2 SFDVKD. CDR3 region: CATSDPGTGDNEQFF. The CDR3 nucleotides are TGTGCCACCAGTGACCCCGGGACAGGGGACAATGAGCAGTTCTTC.

This clonotype was picked up many times. The V and J genes are TRBV28 and TRBJ1-1, with D possibly matching TRBD1 (5 bases). This CDR3 comprises 16 residues. Trimming pared 2 bases from V and 3 bases from J, leaving 16 bases between. The germline V gene encodes CDR1 MDHEN and CDR2 SYDVKM. The CDR3 bases are TGTGCCAGCAGTTTAGGTATGGGGGGACCATACACTGAAGCTTTCTTT. It codes for CASSLGMGGPYTEAFF.

The chain carries TRBV4-1 and TRBJ2-7; TRBD2 might be the D (7 bases). The CDR3 has 16 amino acids. Germline CDR1 MGHRA, CDR2 YSYEKL. Trimming stripped 3 bases from V and 5 bases from J, with 20 bases between. The CDR3 loop is CASSHEGGGVLHEQYF. The CDR3 DNA reads as TGCGCCAGCAGCCACGAGGGGGGGGGCGTCCTGCACGAGCAGTACTTC.

This clonotype was seen at least ten times. The chain links TRBV3-1 to TRBJ2-5, with 11 bases aligning to TRBD2. In germline, CDR1 is LGHDT, CDR2 YNNKEL (reference sequence). CDR3 length: 17 amino acids. V shed 1 base and J 5 bases; nucleotides not matched to a gene: 9. CDR3 residues: CASSQAIVAGGLETQYF. The CDR3, as DNA: TGTGCCAGCAGCCAAGCCATCGTAGCGGGAGGGTTGGAGACCCAGTACTTC.

This clonotype appeared many times. This chain connects TRBV5-1 to TRBJ2-7; D possibly uses TRBD1 or TRBD2 (5 bases each). The CDR3 covers 14 residues. Germline V lookup: CDR1 SGHRS, CDR2 YFSETQ. With 3 bases removed from V and 7 bases from J, the gap between germline ends came to 17 bases. CDR3: CASSYGRPEGEQYF. DNA for the CDR3: TGCGCCAGCAGCTATGGCAGGCCCGAGGGGGAGCAGTACTTC.

This clonotype was recorded at least ten times. The chain links TRBV18 to TRBJ2-7; the match to TRBD1 covers 9 bases. Germline trimming cut 3 bases from V and 6 bases from J; bases unmatched to any gene: 3. Germline CDR1 KGHSH, CDR2 LQKENI. The CDR3 contains 13 residues. Here the CDR3 reads CASSPATGGEQYF. Written as DNA, the CDR3 is TGTGCCAGCTCACCGGCGACAGGGGGCGAGCAGTACTTC.

This clonotype was counted ten times or more. The chain links TRBV24-1 to TRBJ1-1; maybe TRBD1 (6 bases). CDR3 length: 15 amino acids. Germline CDR1 KGHDR, CDR2 SFDVKD. V was trimmed by 4 bases and J by 7 bases, leaving 18 bases between them. The DNA of the CDR3 is TGTGCCACCAGTGACTCAGGGGACGAATTTGGTGAAGCTTTCTTT. Its translation is CATSDSGDEFGEAFF.

This clonotype showed up many times. The CDR3 sequence is CASSEFPAGGYTF. Written as DNA, the CDR3 is TGTGCCAGCAGTGAATTCCCAGCGGGAGGCTACACCTTC. The V and J genes are TRBV2 and TRBJ1-2; D is unclear. CDR3 length: 13 residues. Trimming left V 2 bases short and J 8 bases short, with 12 bases between. Per germline, CDR1 SNHLY and CDR2 FYNNEI.

There are a few counts of this clonotype. A much larger clone is a single base away; this may be a read error. V usage is TRBV28 and J usage is TRBJ2-7; no clear D. CDR1 is MDHEN and CDR2 is SYDVKM in the germline V gene. Trimming removed 3 bases at V and 3 bases at J, with 9 bases between. This CDR3 has 13 amino acids. In nucleotides, the CDR3 is TGTGCCAGCAGTTTTGAGGATATCTACGAGCAGTACTTC. Protein sequence: CASSFEDIYEQYF.

The chain recombines TRBV6-1 with TRBJ2-7; 11 bases are shared with TRBD2. Germline CDR1 reads MNHNS; CDR2 reads SASEGT. The CDR3 runs to 15 residues. J lost 2 bases, V lost 6 bases, and 6 bases had no gene match. CDR3 DNA sequence: TGTGCCAGCAGGGACACTAGCGGGAGCCCCTACGAGCAGTACTTC. This sequence encodes CASRDTSGSPYEQYF.

There are many counts of this clonotype. This chain joins TRBV20-1 and TRBJ2-6; D may match TRBD1 or TRBD2 (5 bases each). Trimming took 3 bases from V and 0 from J, leaving 12 bases between them. The germline CDR1 and CDR2 sequences are DFQATT and SNEGSKA (reference sequence). The length of the CDR3 is 16 residues. In DNA, the CDR3 is TGCAGTGCTAGCCCGGGACCGAGCTCTGGGGCCAACGTCCTGACTTTC. The encoded protein is CSASPGPSSGANVLTF.

The table lists this clonotype with many counts. V gene TRBV19 combines with J gene TRBJ1-5; TRBD1 aligns across 8 bases. V lost 8 bases to trimming and J lost 6 bases; unmatched junction nucleotides: 15. CDR1 and CDR2 from the germline V gene are LNHDA and SQIVND (reference sequence). The CDR3 has 16 residues. The CDR3 protein is CASAIGAGGSGQPQHF. The DNA of the CDR3 is TGTGCCAGTGCTATAGGGGCAGGGGGCTCTGGTCAGCCCCAGCATTTT.

This clonotype has at least ten counts. The CDR3 is CASSISPGTGLHYEQYF. CDR3 coding DNA: TGTGCCAGTAGTATATCTCCGGGGACAGGGCTACACTACGAGCAGTACTTC. The J gene is TRBJ2-7, the V gene TRBV19, with 9 bases identical to TRBD1. With V trimmed by 2 bases and J by 3 bases, 11 bases remained unmatched. This CDR3 has 17 amino acids. From germline, CDR1 is LNHDA and CDR2 SQIVND (reference sequence). The complete variable domain, with remaining parts taken from reference TRBV19 and TRBJ2-7, reads DGGITQSPKYLFRKEGQNVTLSCEQNLNHDAMYWYRQDPGQGLRLIYYSQIVNDFQKGDIAEGYSVSREKKESFPLTVTSAQKNPTAFYLCASSISPGTGLHYEQYFGPGTRLTVT.

This chain joins TRBV24-1 and TRBJ1-1, with D possibly TRBD1 on 5 matching bases. Trimming removed 2 bases from V and 7 bases from J, with 13 bases in between. This CDR3 has 14 amino acids. Germline CDR1 and CDR2: KGHDR and SFDVKD. CDR3 loop: CATSDSGRRNEAFF. DNA of the CDR3: TGTGCCACCAGTGATTCGGGACGGCGGAATGAAGCTTTCTTT.

This clonotype was recorded many times. This rearrangement joins TRBV10-3 to TRBJ2-2; 11 nucleotides align to TRBD2. The CDR3 sequence is 18 residues long. Germline V gene data show CDR1 as ENHRY and CDR2 as SYGVKD. J lost 3 bases, V lost 6 bases, and 12 bases had no gene match. As DNA, the CDR3 is TGTGCCATCAGCGCTGAACCGGGACTAGCGGACCACACCGGGGAGCTGTTTTTT. It yields the protein CAISAEPGLADHTGELFF.

This clonotype was picked up many times. This chain connects TRBV18 to TRBJ1-5, with D perhaps matching TRBD1 (5 bases). The germline V gene encodes CDR1 KGHSH and CDR2 LQKENI. The CDR3 consists of 15 residues. Trimming took off 2 bases at V and 1 base at J, with 9 bases between the two ends. The CDR3 DNA is TGTGCCAGCTCACCAGGGGCAGCAAGCAATCAGCCCCAGCATTTT. Amino acid sequence: CASSPGAASNQPQHF.

In its sample, this clonotype was seen many times. This chain connects TRBV12-3 or TRBV12-4 to TRBJ1-1, with D hard to call. The CDR3 is made up of 15 amino acids. Trimming pared 6 bases from V and 3 bases from J, leaving 17 bases between. The CDR3 protein is CASSPTPAGDTEAFF. CDR3 DNA sequence: TGTGCCAGCAGCCCGACCCCGGCTGGGGACACTGAAGCTTTCTTT.

This clonotype was counted many times. V gene TRBV6-5 combines with J gene TRBJ2-5; 8 nucleotides line up with TRBD1. CDR3 length: 16 residues. In germline, CDR1 is MNHEY, CDR2 SVGAGI. V was pared by 6 bases and J by 6 bases, with 15 bases of the junction left unmatched. The CDR3 loop is CASSLSDRGGEKTQYF. As DNA, the CDR3 is TGTGCCAGCAGCCTGTCAGACAGGGGAGGTGAGAAGACCCAGTACTTC.

This clonotype came up many times. This sequence joins TRBV2 and TRBJ1-6, with D possibly TRBD1 on 6 matching bases. Looked up from germline, CDR1 is SNHLY and CDR2 is FYNNEI. Trimming took 4 bases from V and 10 from J, leaving 11 bases between them. CDR3 size: 13 residues. The CDR3 sequence: CASSVTGTSPLHF. The CDR3 nucleotides read TGTGCCAGCAGTGTTACAGGGACCTCACCCCTCCACTTT.

Ten or more counts support this clonotype. As DNA, the CDR3 is TGTGCCAGCAGTTTCACATTAGCGGGCATTACCTACGAGCAGTACTTC. Its translation is CASSFTLAGITYEQYF. This sequence joins TRBV27 and TRBJ2-7; TRBD2 aligns across 7 bases. Germline assignment: CDR1 MNHEY and CDR2 SMNVEV (reference sequence). With V trimmed by 3 bases and J by 2 bases, 10 bases remained unmatched. The CDR3 contains 16 residues.